Listed here are 23 T cell receptor beta chains from one sample, sequenced in a study of identical twins. TCRdb analysed the 5' RACE reads with MiXCR anew, one entry per CDR3 protein. The table shows 350,000 to 450,000 distinct CDR3 sequences, with around a sixth occurring only once. Specimen: naive T cells sorted from blood. These receptors came from a man in his fifties or sixties in good health.

The sample holds a few counts of this clonotype. The V and J genes are TRBV12-3 or TRBV12-4 and TRBJ2-5; 9 bases fit TRBD2. V was clipped by 1 base and J by 5 bases; unmatched bases: 5. The CDR3 is made up of 15 amino acids. CDR3 DNA: TGTGCCAGCAGTTTAGAAGCGGGGGGCAGGGAGACCCAGTACTTC. Translating it yields CASSLEAGGRETQYF.

The chain is built from TRBV6-2 or TRBV6-3 and TRBJ2-5; D tentatively fits TRBD1 or TRBD2 (5 bases each). The CDR3 covers 13 residues. V was pared by 8 bases and J by 5 bases, with 15 bases between. Per the germline V gene, CDR1 is MNHEY and CDR2 is SVGEGT. Written as DNA, the CDR3 is TGTGCCAGCTACGACGGGGCCAGGGAGACCCAGTACTTC. Its protein product is CASYDGARETQYF.

This clonotype was seen ten or more times. The gene calls are TRBV9 and TRBJ1-1, with D possibly TRBD1 on 6 matching bases. Germline CDR1 and CDR2: SGDLS and YYNGEE. The V end was cut by 4 bases, the J end by 10 bases, with 14 bases between. The CDR3 has 12 residues. The CDR3 loop reads CASSPDSRGAFF. In DNA, the CDR3 is TGTGCCAGCAGCCCGGACAGCCGGGGAGCTTTCTTT.

Ten or more counts support this clonotype. V and J are TRBV4-2 and TRBJ2-1, with a weak D call TRBD2 (5 bases). With 4 bases removed from V and 10 bases from J, the gap between germline ends came to 14 bases. CDR1 is LGHNA, CDR2 YNFKEQ, per germline. The CDR3 extends over 13 amino acids. As DNA, the CDR3 is TGTGCCAGCAGCCCCGATCGCGGGCGGGAGCAGTTCTTC. It specifies CASSPDRGREQFF.

On this clonotype: This may come from a read error, since a much larger clone is one base off. The chain's CDR3 is CASSTHQGFAHNEQFF. The CDR3, as DNA: TGTGCCAGCAGCACGCACCAGGGGTTCGCGCACAATGAGCAGTTCTTC. The gene calls are TRBV7-6 and TRBJ2-1; possibly TRBD1 for D (6 bases). The CDR3 is 16 residues long. Per the germline V gene, CDR1 is SGHVS and CDR2 is FNYEAQ. V was trimmed by 5 bases and J by 5 bases, leaving 19 bases between them.

A few counts support this clonotype. The V and J genes are TRBV5-1 and TRBJ1-2, with 7 positions matching TRBD1. The CDR3 runs 17 residues. Germline assignment: CDR1 SGHRS and CDR2 YFSETQ. V shed 1 base, J shed 6 bases, and the junction held 15 bases outside the gene matches. CDR3: CASSLRMSARGVDGYTF. The CDR3 DNA is TGCGCCAGCAGCTTGAGGATGAGTGCCAGGGGGGTCGATGGCTACACCTTC. Variable domain in full (rest from reference TRBV5-1 and TRBJ1-2): KAGVTQTPRYLIKTRGQQVTLSCSPISGHRSVSWYQQTPGQGLQFLFEYFSETQRNKGNFPGRFSGRQFSNSRSEMNVSTLELGDSALYLCASSLRMSARGVDGYTFGSGTRLTVV.

This clonotype was seen repeatedly, ten times or more. The chain combines TRBV7-9 with TRBJ2-5, with a weak D call TRBD2 (7 bases). The CDR3 has 15 residues. V gave up 2 bases and J gave up 0 bases, with 10 bases separating them. CDR1 and CDR2 from the germline V gene are SEHNR and FQNEAQ (reference sequence). CDR3 amino acids: CASSLSGGHQETQYF. The CDR3 DNA sequence: TGTGCCAGCAGCTTATCGGGGGGCCACCAAGAGACCCAGTACTTC. Combining the CDR3 with reference TRBV7-9 and TRBJ2-5 gives the whole variable domain DTGVSQNPRHKITKRGQNVTFRCDPISEHNRLYWYRQTLGQGPEFLTYFQNEAQLEKSRLLSDRFSAERPKGSFSTLEIQRTEQGDSAMYLCASSLSGGHQETQYFGPGTRLLVL.

A few counts support this clonotype. V and J are TRBV20-1 and TRBJ1-5; 8 bases align to TRBD1. Trimming removed 5 bases from V and 12 bases from J; junction bases left unmatched: 9. CDR3 size: 12 residues. Germline V CDR1 and CDR2: DFQATT, SNEGSKA (reference sequence). The CDR3 reads CSAGGAGQVQHF. The DNA for the CDR3 is TGCAGTGCTGGGGGGGCGGGACAGGTCCAGCATTTT.

The J gene is TRBJ2-7, the V gene TRBV20-1; D is uncertain. Trimming took 3 bases from V and 7 from J, leaving 25 bases between them. The CDR3 extends over 16 amino acids. In germline, CDR1 is DFQATT, CDR2 SNEGSKA (reference sequence). The chain's CDR3 is CSASPAESATNWEQYF. The DNA for the CDR3 is TGCAGTGCTAGTCCGGCGGAGTCCGCTACGAACTGGGAGCAGTACTTC.

This clonotype was counted ten times or more. The chain is built from TRBV14 and TRBJ1-3; 8 bases align to TRBD1. V was pared by 4 bases and J by 0 bases, with 5 bases of the junction left unmatched. Germline CDR1 reads SGHDN; CDR2 reads FVKESK. The CDR3 consists of 16 residues. The CDR3 protein is CASSRITGGSGNTIYF. CDR3 in DNA: TGTGCCAGCAGCCGGATTACAGGGGGCTCTGGAAACACCATATATTTT.

V and J are TRBV12-3 or TRBV12-4 and TRBJ2-7; D tentatively reads TRBD1 or TRBD2 (6 bases each). CDR3 length: 15 residues. The V and J ends lost 7 bases and 2 bases respectively, with 18 bases between them. The CDR3 nucleotides are TGTGCCAGCACTCTTGGGTGGGGGGCGGCCTACGAGCAGTACTTC. Protein product: CASTLGWGAAYEQYF.

This clonotype was counted many times. The chain recombines TRBV4-2 with TRBJ1-1; weak D call: TRBD1 (6 bases). The CDR3 has 14 amino acids. V was cut by 3 bases and J by 7 bases, with 15 bases left in between. Germline V gene data show CDR1 as LGHNA and CDR2 as YNFKEQ. CDR3 DNA sequence: TGTGCCAGCAGCCAGAGGGGGGGGACGGATGAAGCTTTCTTT. This sequence encodes CASSQRGGTDEAFF.

Only a few counts were recorded for this clonotype. The chain couples TRBV5-1 to TRBJ1-1; possible D gene TRBD1, 5 bases. V was trimmed by 0 bases and J by 3 bases, leaving 12 bases between them. This CDR3 contains 15 residues. CDR1 is SGHRS, CDR2 YFSETQ, per germline. The CDR3 bases are TGCGCCAGCAGCTTGGCCCCAGGGTCGGACACTGAAGCTTTCTTT. It specifies CASSLAPGSDTEAFF.

This chain connects TRBV12-3 or TRBV12-4 to TRBJ1-2; D ambiguous. There are 14 residues in the CDR3. V lost 0 bases and J 3 bases, leaving 8 bases between the germline ends. Written as DNA, the CDR3 is TGTGCCAGCAGTTTAGCGCTTTCGGACTATGGCTACACCTTC. As protein: CASSLALSDYGYTF.

The chain recombines TRBV4-3 with TRBJ2-1; 7 bases fit TRBD1. V lost 5 bases to trimming and J lost 5 bases; unmatched junction nucleotides: 9. The length of the CDR3 is 15 residues. Germline loops: CDR1 LGHNA, CDR2 YSLEER. CDR3 bases: TGCGCCAGCAGCGATGTCGGGACAGCCAACAATGAGCAGTTCTTC. It translates to CASSDVGTANNEQFF.

This clonotype has a handful of counts. This chain joins TRBV5-5 and TRBJ2-5; D is perhaps TRBD1 (6 bases). The CDR3 contains 12 residues. In germline, CDR1 is SGHKS, CDR2 YYEKEE (reference sequence). Trimming took off 0 bases at V and 12 bases at J, with 12 bases between the two ends. The CDR3 coding sequence is TGTGCCAGCAGCTTGGAAGGGGGTCGCAAGTACTTC. It is translated as CASSLEGGRKYF.

This clonotype was counted ten times or more. The V call is TRBV20-1, the J call TRBJ2-3, with 7 bases that match TRBD2. Per germline, CDR1 DFQATT and CDR2 SNEGSKA (reference sequence). After removal of 5 bases from V and 0 bases from J, the junction contained 8 bases not matched to a gene. The CDR3 is 15 residues long. CDR3 sequence reads: CSARREGSSTDTQYF. The CDR3 DNA sequence: TGCAGTGCTCGGAGGGAGGGTTCTAGCACAGATACGCAGTATTTT.

The CDR3 here is CASRNTAPGRENYNEQFF. CDR3 nucleotides: TGTGCCAGCAGAAATACCGCTCCGGGGAGGGAAAATTACAATGAGCAGTTCTTC. The rearrangement links TRBV6-1 to TRBJ2-1, with 7 bases that match TRBD2. The germline V gene encodes CDR1 MNHNS and CDR2 SASEGT. This CDR3 is built from 18 residues. V shed 6 bases, J shed 4 bases, and the junction held 18 bases outside the gene matches.

The V call is TRBV20-1, the J call TRBJ1-2; weak D call: TRBD1 (5 bases). The CDR3 is 14 amino acids. Trimming left V 5 bases short and J 4 bases short, with 17 bases between. Germline-derived CDR1 and CDR2 are DFQATT and SNEGSKA (reference sequence). CDR3 sequence: CSAGEGRWIYGYTF. CDR3 DNA sequence: TGCAGTGCTGGGGAGGGACGGTGGATCTATGGCTACACCTTC.

Ten or more counts support this clonotype. The chain is built from TRBV6-5 and TRBJ1-6, with D unclear. The CDR3 length is 15 residues. The germline V and J ends were trimmed by 3 bases and 4 bases, with 10 bases remaining between them. Germline lookup yields CDR1 MNHEY and CDR2 SVGAGI. The CDR3 nucleotides read TGTGCCAGCAGTTATGACCCGCAGTATAATTCACCCCTCCACTTT. Amino acid sequence: CASSYDPQYNSPLHF.

This clonotype was recorded only once. This chain joins TRBV19 and TRBJ2-7, with TRBD1 identical over 9 bases. Germline V gene sequence: CDR1 LNHDA, CDR2 SQIVND (reference sequence). This CDR3 comprises 16 residues. V shed 4 bases, J shed 6 bases, and the junction held 13 bases outside the gene matches. CDR3 sequence reads: CASSKGQGVAGSEQYF. In DNA, the CDR3 is TGTGCCAGTAGTAAGGGACAGGGAGTGGCGGGTTCCGAGCAGTACTTC. The entire variable domain, with the rest obtained from reference TRBV19 and TRBJ2-7, is as follows: DGGITQSPKYLFRKEGQNVTLSCEQNLNHDAMYWYRQDPGQGLRLIYYSQIVNDFQKGDIAEGYSVSREKKESFPLTVTSAQKNPTAFYLCASSKGQGVAGSEQYFGPGTRLTVT.

This chain's CDR3 is CSARNPNTIYF. The CDR3 coding sequence is TGCAGTGCTAGGAACCCCAACACCATATATTTT. This chain links TRBV20-1 with TRBJ1-3; D call uncertain. The CDR3 is 11 amino acids. Between the trimmed V and J ends, which lost 3 bases and 7 bases, there was a span of 7 bases. Germline V gene sequence: CDR1 DFQATT, CDR2 SNEGSKA (reference sequence).

This clonotype turned up a few times. The chain is built from TRBV7-2 and TRBJ2-7, with D perhaps being TRBD1 or TRBD2 (5 bases each). This CDR3 comprises 14 residues. Germline lookup yields CDR1 SGHTA and CDR2 FQGNSA. Trimming shortened V by 2 bases and J by 3 bases, and 11 bases separated the two germline ends. CDR3 coding DNA: TGTGCCAGCAGCTTAATCGGGACCTTCTACGAGCAGTACTTC. Translated: CASSLIGTFYEQYF.